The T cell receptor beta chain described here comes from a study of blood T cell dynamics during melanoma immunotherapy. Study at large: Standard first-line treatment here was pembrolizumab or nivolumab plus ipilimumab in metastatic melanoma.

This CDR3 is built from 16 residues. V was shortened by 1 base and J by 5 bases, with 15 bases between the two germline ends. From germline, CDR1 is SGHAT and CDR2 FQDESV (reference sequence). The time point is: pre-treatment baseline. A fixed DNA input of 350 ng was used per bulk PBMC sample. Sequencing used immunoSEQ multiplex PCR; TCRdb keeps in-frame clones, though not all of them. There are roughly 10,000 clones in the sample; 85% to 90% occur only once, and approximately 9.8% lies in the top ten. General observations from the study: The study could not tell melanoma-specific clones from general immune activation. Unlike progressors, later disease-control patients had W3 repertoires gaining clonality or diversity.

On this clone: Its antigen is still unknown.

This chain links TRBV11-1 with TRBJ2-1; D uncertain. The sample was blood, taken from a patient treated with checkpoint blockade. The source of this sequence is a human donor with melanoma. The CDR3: CASSLGPTLGNNEQFF. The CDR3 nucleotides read TGTGCCAGCAGCTTAGGTCCCACACTTGGTAACAATGAGCAGTTCTTC.